These 26 T cell receptor beta chains originate from one sample sequenced in a study of T cell repertoires in cytomegalovirus infection. TCRdb re-analysed the reads in MiXCR, keeping a single row per CDR3 protein. The data contain roughly 300,000 distinct CDR3 sequences, about a quarter of them singletons. The specimen sequenced was PBMCs. The receptors come from a human donor in good health (CMV status not recorded). Some clones in this sample may be carry-over from other donors' samples.

A few counts support this clonotype. The chain has TRBV3-1 and TRBJ1-2; D remains ambiguous. Trimming shortened V by 2 bases and J by 10 bases, and 11 bases separated the two germline ends. CDR3 length: 12 amino acids. In germline, CDR1 is LGHDT, CDR2 YNNKEL (reference sequence). CDR3 bases: TGTGCCAGCAGCCAACCCGGGTCTTTCTACACCTTC. Protein product: CASSQPGSFYTF.

This clonotype was picked up a small number of times. The V call is TRBV7-2, the J call TRBJ1-2, with 8 bases fitting TRBD1. This CDR3 contains 15 residues. Trimming at V came to 4 bases and at J to 3 bases, leaving 7 bases not matched to a gene. CDR1 is SGHTA and CDR2 is FQGNSA in the germline V gene. CDR3 nucleotide sequence: TGTGCCAGCAGCTCCGCAGGGGGCGCCGACTATGGCTACACCTTC. It yields the protein CASSSAGGADYGYTF.

This clonotype came up a few times. The V gene is TRBV5-5, the J gene TRBJ2-5; D might be TRBD1 or TRBD2, each matching 5 bases. Germline V gives CDR1 SGHKS, CDR2 YYEKEE (reference sequence). V was trimmed by 0 bases and J by 5 bases, leaving 11 bases between them. This CDR3 is built from 14 residues. The CDR3 spells CASSLVPGPETQYF. CDR3 DNA: TGTGCCAGCAGCTTGGTTCCGGGACCGGAGACCCAGTACTTC.

This clonotype was observed many times. V and J are TRBV28 and TRBJ2-7; D may be TRBD1 (5 bases). This CDR3 has 14 amino acids. The germline V gene has CDR1 MDHEN and CDR2 SYDVKM. The germline V and J ends were trimmed by 6 bases and 0 bases, with 12 bases remaining between them. The DNA for the CDR3 is TGTGCCAGCAGCTCCGCGACAGTCTCCTACGAGCAGTACTTC. It is translated as CASSSATVSYEQYF. Full variable domain (missing parts from reference TRBV28 and TRBJ2-7): DVKVTQSSRYLVKRTGEKVFLECVQDMDHENMFWYRQDPGLGLRLIYFSYDVKMKEKGDIPEGYSVSREKKERFSLILESASTNQTSMYLCASSSATVSYEQYFGPGTRLTVT.

V is TRBV7-2 and J is TRBJ1-1; D is unresolved. Germline CDR1 reads SGHTA; CDR2 reads FQGNSA. V was clipped by 5 bases and J by 0 bases, with 7 bases between them. The CDR3 has 13 residues. The CDR3, as DNA: TGTGCCAGCAGCCGAAACTTGAACACTGAAGCTTTCTTT. It yields the protein CASSRNLNTEAFF.

The chain is built from TRBV10-3 and TRBJ1-5; 7 bases are a match to TRBD1. The CDR3 loop spans 14 amino acids. CDR1 and CDR2 from the germline V gene are ENHRY and SYGVKD. V was pared by 4 bases and J by 11 bases, with 11 bases of the junction left unmatched. The CDR3 is CAISAVADQGAQHF. The CDR3 DNA reads TGTGCCATCAGTGCTGTAGCGGATCAGGGGGCCCAGCATTTT.

This clonotype showed up just once. The chain links TRBV27 to TRBJ2-1, with D uncertain. V lost 8 bases to trimming and J lost 0 bases, with 14 bases between them. Germline-derived CDR1 and CDR2 are MNHEY and SMNVEV (reference sequence). The CDR3 length is 15 residues. The CDR3 DNA is TGTGCCAGCGTAAGGAGACGGAGCTCCTACAATGAGCAGTTCTTC. Protein sequence: CASVRRRSSYNEQFF.

The chain carries TRBV7-8 and TRBJ2-3; 16 bases are shared with TRBD2. The trim removed 1 base at V and 4 bases at J, leaving 8 bases unmatched. CDR1 and CDR2 (germline): SGHVS, FQNEAQ. The CDR3 is 19 residues long. For the CDR3, the DNA is TGTGCCAGCAGCTTAGGGGGACTAGCGGGAGGGCCTAGGGCAGATACGCAGTATTTT. Amino acids: CASSLGGLAGGPRADTQYF.

This clonotype has only a few counts. This chain uses TRBV20-1 with TRBJ1-4; D remains unclear. The germline V and J ends were trimmed by 3 bases and 5 bases, with 13 bases remaining between them. CDR3 length: 14 amino acids. Germline-derived CDR1 and CDR2 are DFQATT and SNEGSKA (reference sequence). CDR3 coding DNA: TGCAGTGCTAGTAAACCGCCTTTCAATGAAAAACTGTTTTTT. Translating gives CSASKPPFNEKLFF.

The chain employs TRBV7-2 and TRBJ2-1; 7 bases are shared with TRBD1. The CDR3 runs to 16 residues. Germline V lookup: CDR1 SGHTA, CDR2 FQGNSA. V shed 7 bases and J 6 bases; nucleotides not matched to a gene: 15. The CDR3 DNA reads as TGTGCCAGCACCTCCCAAGGGGGCGCTGGGATCAATGAGCAGTTCTTC. Translation: CASTSQGGAGINEQFF.

There are many counts of this clonotype. The CDR3: CASSSGQAPNNSPLHF. CDR3 sequence (DNA): TGTGCCAGCAGCTCTGGACAGGCTCCCAATAATTCACCCCTCCACTTT. The rearrangement uses TRBV7-2 and TRBJ1-6; TRBD1 matches at 7 bases. Trimming cost V 4 bases and J 5 bases; bases outside gene matches: 8. This CDR3 spans 16 amino acids. In germline, CDR1 is SGHTA, CDR2 FQGNSA.

This clonotype has a count of ten or more. V gene TRBV7-2 combines with J gene TRBJ2-5; D may be TRBD2 (5 bases). Per the germline V gene, CDR1 is SGHTA and CDR2 is FQGNSA. V was pared by 3 bases and J by 3 bases, with 14 bases between. The CDR3 has 15 amino acids. The CDR3 sequence: CASSFGDYVEETQYF. CDR3 nucleotide sequence: TGTGCCAGCAGCTTTGGAGACTACGTCGAAGAGACCCAGTACTTC.

About this clonotype itself: A read error may account for a junction end that differs from germline. The genes are TRBV6-1 and TRBJ2-1; D possibly corresponds to TRBD2 (5 bases). Germline V gives CDR1 MNHNS, CDR2 SASEGT. The CDR3 consists of 8 residues. The CDR3 loop is CASPWRLF. The CDR3 DNA reads as TGTGCCTCCCCCTGGAGGCTCTTC.

In this sample, this clonotype turned up a few times. At one of its ends the junction is not consistent with the germline gene, which may arise from a read error. This sequence joins TRBV12-3 or TRBV12-4 and TRBJ2-2, with TRBD2 matching over 9 bases. This CDR3 spans 15 amino acids. The CDR3 sequence is CASSLAGPGTGELFF. CDR3 sequence (DNA): TGTGCCAGCAGTCTAGCGGGACCGGGCACCGGGGAGCTGTTTTTT.

This chain uses TRBV7-8 with TRBJ2-5; weak D call: TRBD1 (6 bases). Germline loops: CDR1 SGHVS, CDR2 FQNEAQ. CDR3 length equals 14 residues. Between the trimmed V and J ends, which lost 5 bases and 0 bases, there was a span of 10 bases. CDR3 region: CASSLGQNQETQYF. CDR3 bases: TGTGCCAGCAGCCTCGGACAGAACCAAGAGACCCAGTACTTC.

Details on this clonotype: Just one base apart from a much larger clone, this may be a read error. The chain is built from TRBV28 and TRBJ2-7; 9 bases map to TRBD2. The CDR3 spans 17 residues. Germline V gene sequence: CDR1 MDHEN, CDR2 SYDVKM. Losses at the gene ends were 11 bases for V and 0 bases for J; bases not matched to a gene: 17. CDR3 residues: CASYSWSGREGSYEQYF. The CDR3 DNA sequence: TGTGCCTCATACTCCTGGAGTGGGCGGGAGGGCTCCTACGAGCAGTACTTC.

In this sample, this clonotype turned up a few times. The chain couples TRBV12-3 or TRBV12-4 to TRBJ2-2; 14 positions agree with TRBD2. The V gene end was trimmed by 6 bases and the J gene end by 2 bases; junction bases not matched to a gene: 5. The CDR3 runs to 17 residues. CDR3 residues: CASSRLAGGPNTGELFF. The DNA for the CDR3 is TGTGCCAGCAGCAGACTAGCGGGAGGGCCTAACACCGGGGAGCTGTTTTTT.

At least ten counts were recorded for this clonotype. The V call is TRBV29-1, the J call TRBJ2-2, with no clear D. The CDR3 runs 13 residues. Trimming left V 3 bases short and J 1 base short, with 6 bases between. Germline V gene lookup returns CDR1 SQVTM and CDR2 ANQGSEA. The CDR3 protein is CSVDKQNTGELFF. For the CDR3, the DNA is TGCAGCGTTGATAAACAGAACACCGGGGAGCTGTTTTTT.

This clonotype appeared many times. J is TRBJ2-5 and V is TRBV5-4; TRBD2 aligns across 10 bases. The junction had 8 bases not matched to a gene; V was cut back by 4 bases and J by 5 bases. This CDR3 comprises 15 residues. Germline assignment: CDR1 SGHNT and CDR2 YYREEE (reference sequence). As DNA, the CDR3 is TGTGCCAGCAGCAGGAAGCGGGAGGGCCGGGAGACCCAGTACTTC. Translation: CASSRKREGRETQYF.

This clonotype was seen more than once but under ten times. This chain connects TRBV6-1 to TRBJ2-5; possibly TRBD2 for D (5 bases). The CDR3 has 12 residues. V lost 7 bases, J lost 4 bases, and 10 bases lay in between. Germline loops: CDR1 MNHNS, CDR2 SASEGT. DNA for the CDR3: TGTGCCAGCAAAACTGAGGGAGAGACCCAGTACTTC. Protein product: CASKTEGETQYF.

Many counts were recorded for this clonotype. The V call is TRBV28, the J call TRBJ2-7, with TRBD2 matching 9 bases. Trimming took 7 bases from V and 7 from J; bases not matched to a gene: 20. Germline-derived CDR1 and CDR2 are MDHEN and SYDVKM. The CDR3 sequence is 17 residues long. The CDR3 loop is CASNGGAATAGGWEQYF. CDR3 DNA sequence: TGTGCCAGCAACGGGGGGGCAGCAACAGCGGGAGGATGGGAGCAGTACTTC.

This clonotype was counted at least ten times. The chain links TRBV7-2 to TRBJ1-1; 8 nucleotides match TRBD1. Unmatched junction bases numbered 3, after V lost 2 bases and J lost 1 base. The CDR3 is 15 amino acids. Germline CDR1 reads SGHTA; CDR2 reads FQGNSA. The CDR3 region is CASSLLQGGNTEAFF. CDR3 sequence (DNA): TGTGCCAGCAGCTTATTACAGGGGGGGAACACTGAAGCTTTCTTT.

This clonotype was counted a few times. The genes are TRBV2 and TRBJ1-6; D not certain. From germline, CDR1 is SNHLY and CDR2 FYNNEI. Trimming pared 7 bases from V and 4 bases from J, leaving 14 bases between. The CDR3 loop spans 15 amino acids. CDR3 nucleotide sequence: TGTGCCAGCACCCCCTGGGAAACTTATAATTCACCCCTCCACTTT. Translated: CASTPWETYNSPLHF.

The chain links TRBV5-1 to TRBJ2-3; the match to TRBD2 covers 11 bases. This CDR3 is 16 amino acids long. V shed 5 bases, J shed 6 bases, and the junction held 11 bases outside the gene matches. Germline V gives CDR1 SGHRS, CDR2 YFSETQ. The CDR3 here is CASRPPLAGVGDTQYF. CDR3 bases: TGCGCCAGCAGGCCCCCACTAGCGGGAGTCGGGGATACGCAGTATTTT.

V is TRBV7-6 and J is TRBJ2-3; 9 nucleotides line up with TRBD2. Germline V gives CDR1 SGHVS, CDR2 FNYEAQ. The CDR3 covers 16 residues. V lost 5 bases and J lost 4; bases outside the gene matches: 10. In DNA, the CDR3 is TGTGCCAGCAGCGCCGCCAGGACTAGCGTCTCAGATACGCAGTATTTT. Protein sequence: CASSAARTSVSDTQYF.

This clonotype was detected ten times or more. V gene TRBV7-2 combines with J gene TRBJ2-1; TRBD2 is a possible D gene (6 bases). Germline V gives CDR1 SGHTA, CDR2 FQGNSA. Trimming cost V 2 bases and J 9 bases, with 8 bases left between them. The CDR3 sequence is 12 residues long. Here the CDR3 DNA reads TGTGCCAGCAGCTTAAATAGCGGTGAGCAGTTCTTC. It specifies CASSLNSGEQFF.